This T cell receptor (beta chain) was identified in a study of shared clonotypes between healthy human individuals. Overall study: CD8 memory received one plate per donor, CD8 naive two, CD4 memory three and CD4 naive three.

The CDR3 runs 17 residues. V was trimmed by 4 bases and J by 0 bases, leaving 14 bases between them. CDR1 is SGHNT and CDR2 is YYREEE in the germline V gene (reference sequence). Sorted subsets were amplified in replicate PCRs using about 200 ng DNA, 25,000 to 30,000 T cell genomes. TCRdb's table, derived via immunoSEQ multiplex PCR, lists solely in-frame clones and lacks some. Seen here are some 1 million clones, under 80% observed once, and the top ten hold roughly 1.4%. This clone was observed once. The antigen is undetermined. Study-wide points: Roughly 5% of naive CD4 clonotypes were shared across a handful of donors.

The chain links TRBV5-4 to TRBJ2-6, with D unresolved. Sequencing was done on a sample of memory CD4+ T cells sorted from blood. Specified subset: CD45RA-negative fraction. This clonotype originated in a man younger than 35 in good health. The CDR3 loop reads CASSLLGLSSGANVLTF. In DNA, the CDR3 is TGTGCCAGCAGCCTCCTGGGTCTGAGCTCTGGGGCCAACGTCCTGACTTTC.